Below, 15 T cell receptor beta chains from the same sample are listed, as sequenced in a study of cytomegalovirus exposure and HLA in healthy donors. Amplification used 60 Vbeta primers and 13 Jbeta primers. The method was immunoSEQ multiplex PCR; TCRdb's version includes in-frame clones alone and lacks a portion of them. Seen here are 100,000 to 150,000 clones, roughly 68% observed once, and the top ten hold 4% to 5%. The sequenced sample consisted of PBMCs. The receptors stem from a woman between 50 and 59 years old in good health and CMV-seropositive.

DNA for the CDR3: TGTGCCAGCAGCCCAGAAACTAACTATGGCTACACCTTC. Amino acids: CASSPETNYGYTF. The chain joins TRBV2 to TRBJ1-2; D ambiguous. The V and J ends lost 6 bases and 0 bases respectively, with 8 bases between them. The CDR3 consists of 13 residues. CDR1 is SNHLY and CDR2 is FYNNEI in the germline V gene. Looking up the rest from reference TRBV2 and TRBJ1-2 gives the full variable domain: EPEVTQTPSHQVTQMGQEVILRCVPISNHLYFYWYRQILGQKVEFLVSFYNNEISEKSEIFDDQFSVERPDGSNFTLKIRSTKLEDSAMYFCASSPETNYGYTFGSGTRLTVV.

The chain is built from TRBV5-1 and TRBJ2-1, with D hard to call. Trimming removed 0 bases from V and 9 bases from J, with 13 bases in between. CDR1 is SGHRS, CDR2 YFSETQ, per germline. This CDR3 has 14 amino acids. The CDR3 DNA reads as TGCGCCAGCAGCTTGGGTCCCTTAGCCGGTGAGCAGTTCTTC. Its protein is CASSLGPLAGEQFF.

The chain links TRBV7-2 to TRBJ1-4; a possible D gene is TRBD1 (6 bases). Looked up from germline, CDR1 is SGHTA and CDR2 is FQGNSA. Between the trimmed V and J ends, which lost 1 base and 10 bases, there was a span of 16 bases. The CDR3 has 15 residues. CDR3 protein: CASSLEGGTGRKLFF. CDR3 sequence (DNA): TGTGCCAGCAGCTTAGAGGGGGGGACGGGCCGAAAACTGTTTTTT.

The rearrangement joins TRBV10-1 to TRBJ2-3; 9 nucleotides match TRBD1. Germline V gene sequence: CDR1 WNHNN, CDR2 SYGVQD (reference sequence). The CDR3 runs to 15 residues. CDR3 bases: TGCGCGAGCGATCATGGAGACAGGGGGGCGAATACGCAGTATTTT. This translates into CASDHGDRGANTQYF.

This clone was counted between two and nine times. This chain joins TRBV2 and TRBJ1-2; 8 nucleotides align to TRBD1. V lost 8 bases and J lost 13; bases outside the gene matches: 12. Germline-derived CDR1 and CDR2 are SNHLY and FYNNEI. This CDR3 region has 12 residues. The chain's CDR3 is CASGGDRGWRTF. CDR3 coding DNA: TGTGCCAGCGGAGGTGACAGGGGTTGGCGCACCTTC.

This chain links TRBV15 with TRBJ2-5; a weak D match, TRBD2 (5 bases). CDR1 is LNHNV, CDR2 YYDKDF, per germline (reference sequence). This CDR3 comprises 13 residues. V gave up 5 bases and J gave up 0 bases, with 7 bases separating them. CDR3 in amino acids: CATSWRYQETQYF. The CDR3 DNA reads TGTGCCACCAGCTGGAGGTACCAAGAGACCCAGTACTTC.

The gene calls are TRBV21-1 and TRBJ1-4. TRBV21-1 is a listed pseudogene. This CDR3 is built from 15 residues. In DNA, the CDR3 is TGTGCCAGCAGCAAAGCAGAGTTGAGTCATGAAAAACTGTTTTTT. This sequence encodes CASSKAELSHEKLFF.

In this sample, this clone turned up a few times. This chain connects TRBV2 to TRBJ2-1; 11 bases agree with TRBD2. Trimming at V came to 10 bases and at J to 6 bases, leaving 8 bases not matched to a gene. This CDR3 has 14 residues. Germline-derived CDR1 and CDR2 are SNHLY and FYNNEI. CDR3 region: CATSGTSGTNEQFF. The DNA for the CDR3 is TGTGCCACCTCCGGGACTAGCGGTACCAATGAGCAGTTCTTC.

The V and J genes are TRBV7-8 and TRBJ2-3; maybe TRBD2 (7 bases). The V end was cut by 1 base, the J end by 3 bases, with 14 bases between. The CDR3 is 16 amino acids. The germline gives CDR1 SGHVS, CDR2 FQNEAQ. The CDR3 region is CASSLVGGGLTDTQYF. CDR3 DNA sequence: TGTGCCAGCAGCTTAGTGGGGGGGGGCCTAACAGATACGCAGTATTTT.

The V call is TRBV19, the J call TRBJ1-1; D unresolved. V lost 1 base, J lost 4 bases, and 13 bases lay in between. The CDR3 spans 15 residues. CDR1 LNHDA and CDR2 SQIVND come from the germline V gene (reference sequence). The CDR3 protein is CASSIVSWSGTEAFF. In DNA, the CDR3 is TGTGCCAGTAGTATAGTGAGCTGGTCGGGCACTGAAGCTTTCTTT.

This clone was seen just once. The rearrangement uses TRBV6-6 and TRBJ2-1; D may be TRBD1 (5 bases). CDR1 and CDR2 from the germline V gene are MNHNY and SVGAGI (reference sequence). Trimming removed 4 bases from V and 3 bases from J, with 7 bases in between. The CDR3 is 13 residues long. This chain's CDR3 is CASSSDSYNEQFF. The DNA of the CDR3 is TGTGCCAGCAGTTCTGACAGCTACAATGAGCAGTTCTTC.

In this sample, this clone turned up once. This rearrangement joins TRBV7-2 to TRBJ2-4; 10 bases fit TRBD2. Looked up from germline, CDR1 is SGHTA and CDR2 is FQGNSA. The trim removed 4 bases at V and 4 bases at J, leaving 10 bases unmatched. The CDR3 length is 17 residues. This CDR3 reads CASSSQWRAGGKNIQYF. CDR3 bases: TGTGCCAGCAGCTCGCAATGGAGAGCGGGGGGGAAAAACATTCAGTACTTC.

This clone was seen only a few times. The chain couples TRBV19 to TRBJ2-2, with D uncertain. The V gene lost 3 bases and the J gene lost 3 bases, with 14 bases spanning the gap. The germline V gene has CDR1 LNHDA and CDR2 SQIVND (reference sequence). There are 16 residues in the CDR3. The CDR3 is CASSMLRWSDTGELFF. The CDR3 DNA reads TGTGCCAGTAGTATGTTGAGGTGGTCGGACACCGGGGAGCTGTTTTTT. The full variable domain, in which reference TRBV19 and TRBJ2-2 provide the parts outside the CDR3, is DGGITQSPKYLFRKEGQNVTLSCEQNLNHDAMYWYRQDPGQGLRLIYYSQIVNDFQKGDIAEGYSVSREKKESFPLTVTSAQKNPTAFYLCASSMLRWSDTGELFFGEGSRLTVL.

CDR3: CASRGQINEKLFF. The CDR3 DNA is TGTGCCAGCAGGGGACAGATTAATGAAAAACTGTTTTTT. The chain carries TRBV6-5 and TRBJ1-4; TRBD1 agrees at 7 bases. CDR3 length: 13 residues. J was trimmed by 4 bases and V by 6 bases; bases with no gene match: 2. Germline V gives CDR1 MNHEY, CDR2 SVGAGI.

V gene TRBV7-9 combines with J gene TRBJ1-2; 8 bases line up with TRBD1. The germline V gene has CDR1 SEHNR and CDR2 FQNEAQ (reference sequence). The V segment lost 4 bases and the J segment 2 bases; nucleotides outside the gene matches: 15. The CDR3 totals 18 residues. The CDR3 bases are TGTGCCAGCAGCTCCCTACAGGGGGTCAAGGGGGAGAACTATGGCTACACCTTC. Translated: CASSSLQGVKGENYGYTF. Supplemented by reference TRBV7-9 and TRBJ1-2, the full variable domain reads DTGVSQNPRHKITKRGQNVTFRCDPISEHNRLYWYRQTLGQGPEFLTYFQNEAQLEKSRLLSDRFSAERPKGSFSTLEIQRTEQGDSAMYLCASSSLQGVKGENYGYTFGSGTRLTVV.